These 18 T cell receptor beta chains share one sample of origin, sequenced in a study of T cell changes during pregnancy in multiple sclerosis. Sequenced by immunoSEQ multiplex PCR; TCRdb stores in-frame clones only, minus some. The sample holds about 120,000 clones, approximately 93% seen once. Sequencing used peripheral blood, obtained before pregnancy. The receptors come from a female donor with multiple sclerosis, enrolled in a pregnancy study.

The chain couples TRBV25-1 to TRBJ2-3, with 14 bases fitting TRBD2. Per germline, CDR1 MGHDK and CDR2 SYGVNS. There are 15 residues in the CDR3. The V gene end was trimmed by 8 bases and the J gene end by 5 bases; junction bases not matched to a gene: 6. CDR3 DNA: TGTGCCAGCTCGACTAGCGGGGGGGCCAGAGATACGCAGTATTTT. This gives the protein CASSTSGGARDTQYF.

Regarding this clone: This CDR3 is also generated by other DNA sequences in the sample. The rearrangement links TRBV5-1 to TRBJ2-1, with TRBD2 matching over 10 bases. V trimming: 3 bases; J trimming: 3 bases; junction bases outside the gene matches: 3. CDR1 and CDR2 (germline): SGHRS, YFSETQ. The CDR3 is 15 residues long. DNA of the CDR3: TGCGCCAGCAGCTCCGGACTAGCGGACTACAATGAGCAGTTCTTC. As protein: CASSSGLADYNEQFF.

The chain joins TRBV5-1 to TRBJ1-2; possibly TRBD1 for D (5 bases). CDR3 size: 16 residues. V shed 0 bases and J shed 8 bases, with 20 bases lying between them. From germline, CDR1 is SGHRS and CDR2 YFSETQ. CDR3 in DNA: TGCGCCAGCAGCTTGGCCAAAATAGGGGTGGTAGAAGGCTACACCTTC. This sequence encodes CASSLAKIGVVEGYTF.

The rearrangement joins TRBV27 to TRBJ1-1; D gene ambiguous. Germline assignment: CDR1 MNHEY and CDR2 SMNVEV (reference sequence). Trimming pared 7 bases from V and 1 base from J, leaving 10 bases between. This CDR3 region has 13 residues. CDR3 nucleotides: TGTGCCAGCACGACAACCCCGAACACTGAAGCTTTCTTT. Its protein product is CASTTTPNTEAFF.

The V call is TRBV18, the J call TRBJ1-3; D gene uncertain. The CDR3 loop spans 15 amino acids. The V gene lost 2 bases and the J gene lost 4 bases, with 12 bases spanning the gap. Germline V CDR1 and CDR2: KGHSH, LQKENI. The CDR3 nucleotides read TGTGCCAGCTCACCAAAGCCACTTCCCGGAAACACCATATATTTT. This codes for CASSPKPLPGNTIYF.

The chain combines TRBV19 with TRBJ1-1, with D unresolved. The CDR3 consists of 17 residues. Germline loops: CDR1 LNHDA, CDR2 SQIVND (reference sequence). V was pared by 4 bases and J by 5 bases, with 23 bases between. The CDR3 is CASSNGTLHKRETEAFF. The CDR3 DNA is TGTGCCAGTAGTAATGGCACACTCCACAAACGGGAAACTGAAGCTTTCTTT.

The V call is TRBV11-2, the J call TRBJ1-6, with D hard to call. Germline V CDR1 and CDR2: SGHAT, FQNNGV. This CDR3 spans 19 amino acids. V shed 2 bases and J shed 0 bases, with 17 bases lying between them. The CDR3 DNA reads as TGTGCCAGCAGCTTAAATACGGCAGGTTTCAGCTCCTATAATTCACCCCTCCACTTT. This sequence encodes CASSLNTAGFSSYNSPLHF.

The chain recombines TRBV6-1 with TRBJ1-5; tentative D call: TRBD1 (6 bases). The CDR3 totals 13 residues. CDR1 is MNHNS and CDR2 is SASEGT in the germline V gene. V was clipped by 4 bases and J by 5 bases, with 9 bases between them. The CDR3 nucleotides read TGTGCCAGCAGTGGGGACATGGATCAGCCCCAGCATTTT. This translates into CASSGDMDQPQHF.

This clone came up once. This sequence joins TRBV30 and TRBJ1-2; D gene unclear. The germline V gene encodes CDR1 GTSNPN and CDR2 SVGIG (reference sequence). Trimming pared 1 base from V and 9 bases from J, leaving 12 bases between. The CDR3 spans 12 residues. CDR3 nucleotide sequence: TGTGCCTGGAGTGGATACCGAGCCCGCTACACCTTC. This gives the protein CAWSGYRARYTF.

This clone was recorded a few times. The J gene is TRBJ2-7, the V gene TRBV7-9; TRBD1 might be the D (6 bases). The germline gives CDR1 SEHNR, CDR2 FQNEAQ (reference sequence). The V end lost 5 bases, the J end lost 6 bases, and 11 bases lay between the germline ends. This CDR3 is built from 12 residues. CDR3 coding DNA: TGTGCCAGCAGCGGGGCAGGGGTCGAGCAGTACTTC. Protein sequence: CASSGAGVEQYF.

The V and J genes are TRBV23-1 and TRBJ1-6; tentative D call: TRBD1 (6 bases). TRBV23-1 is recorded as an ORF, its role being uncertain. CDR3 size: 16 residues. Trimming cost V 5 bases and J 9 bases, with 20 bases left between them. This CDR3 is CASSNPGQLKGSPLHF. DNA for the CDR3: TGCGCCAGCAGTAACCCAGGACAGCTTAAGGGTTCACCCCTCCACTTT.

With respect to this clone: The junction departs from the called germline gene at one end, perhaps through a read error. The J gene is TRBJ1-2, the V gene TRBV5-1; D unclear. The CDR3 sequence is 13 residues long. From germline, CDR1 is SGHRS and CDR2 YFSETQ. The CDR3 DNA sequence: TGCGCCAGCAGCTTTTCCGTCGGGAGTGGCTGCACCTTC. Its protein product is CASSFSVGSGCTF.

V is TRBV11-2 and J is TRBJ2-1; 9 nucleotides agree with TRBD1. The ends lost 4 bases at V and 3 bases at J; junction bases unmatched: 4. Germline values: CDR1 SGHAT, CDR2 FQNNGV. The CDR3 runs 15 residues. The CDR3 here is CASSSGTGIYNEQFF. In nucleotides, the CDR3 is TGTGCCAGCAGCTCCGGGACAGGGATCTACAATGAGCAGTTCTTC.

The chain links TRBV6-1 to TRBJ2-7, with D perhaps TRBD2 (5 bases). The CDR3 contains 13 residues. V dropped 6 bases and J dropped 0 bases, with 9 bases sitting between them. Looked up from germline, CDR1 is MNHNS and CDR2 is SASEGT. The CDR3 coding sequence is TGTGCCAGCAGCCTAGGGAGCTCCTACGAGCAGTACTTC. Its protein product is CASSLGSSYEQYF.

The V call is TRBV15, the J call TRBJ2-7; tentative D call: TRBD1 (6 bases). V shed 3 bases and J shed 4 bases, with 10 bases lying between them. CDR3 length equals 13 residues. From germline, CDR1 is LNHNV and CDR2 YYDKDF (reference sequence). CDR3 sequence (DNA): TGTGCCACCAGCAGGGGACACTTGTACGAGCAGTACTTC. The encoded protein is CATSRGHLYEQYF.

This clone has more than one count but fewer than ten. This chain joins TRBV9 and TRBJ1-1; D is perhaps TRBD1 (5 bases). Germline loops: CDR1 SGDLS, CDR2 YYNGEE. Trimming pared 5 bases from V and 0 bases from J, leaving 8 bases between. CDR3 length: 13 amino acids. CDR3 in amino acids: CASSDSMNTEAFF. The CDR3 coding sequence is TGTGCCAGCAGTGACAGCATGAACACTGAAGCTTTCTTT.

This sequence joins TRBV5-1 and TRBJ1-3; no definite D call. CDR3 length equals 12 residues. CDR1 is SGHRS, CDR2 YFSETQ, per germline. With 7 bases removed from V and 4 bases from J, the gap between germline ends came to 9 bases. CDR3 residues: CASGSEGNTIYF. Written as DNA, the CDR3 is TGCGCCAGCGGGTCGGAGGGAAACACCATATATTTT.

The chain employs TRBV6-1 and TRBJ1-1; D is unclear. This CDR3 has 14 residues. CDR1 and CDR2 from the germline V gene are MNHNS and SASEGT. V dropped 1 base and J dropped 0 bases, with 6 bases sitting between them. Here the CDR3 DNA reads TGTGCCAGCAGTGAAGTGGTAGTGAACACTGAAGCTTTCTTT. This encodes CASSEVVVNTEAFF.